Shown below are 12 T cell receptor beta chains from a single sample sequenced in a study of blood T cell repertoires in COVID-19. Only in-frame clones appear in the TCRdb table, and some are missing; sequencing was by immunoSEQ multiplex PCR. Here the sample spans 100,000 to 150,000 clones, approximately 86% being singletons. Sequencing input: peripheral blood. These receptors came from a woman in her 70s with COVID-19, enrolled during active disease.

This clone has only one observation. The V call is TRBV19, the J call TRBJ2-1, with 10 nucleotides matching TRBD1. CDR1 and CDR2 from the germline V gene are LNHDA and SQIVND (reference sequence). V gave up 2 bases and J gave up 7 bases; unmatched junction bases: 5. The CDR3 length is 15 residues. This CDR3 reads CASSIMAGQGNEQFF. The CDR3 DNA reads TGTGCCAGTAGTATAATGGCGGGACAGGGGAATGAGCAGTTCTTC.

The chain combines TRBV5-1 with TRBJ1-2; possibly TRBD1 for D (6 bases). V lost 2 bases and J 2 bases, leaving 13 bases between the germline ends. CDR1 and CDR2 from the germline V gene are SGHRS and YFSETQ. The CDR3 totals 15 residues. In nucleotides, the CDR3 is TGCGCCAGCAGCTTAGAGGGGGACGTGAACTATGGCTACACCTTC. It specifies CASSLEGDVNYGYTF.

The chain links TRBV30 to TRBJ1-1; 7 bases map to TRBD1. This CDR3 has 15 residues. V was clipped by 4 bases and J by 11 bases; unmatched bases: 19. The V gene's germline CDR1 is GTSNPN and CDR2 SVGIG (reference sequence). The CDR3 DNA reads as TGTGCCTGGATAGGAGGGGGCCGCTCTCTCTACCCGGCTTTCTTT. It is translated as CAWIGGGRSLYPAFF.

The rearrangement uses TRBV3-1 (or the pseudogene TRBV3-2) and TRBJ2-2, with D possibly matching TRBD2 (6 bases). The germline V gene has CDR1 LGHDT and CDR2 YNNKEL (reference sequence). V lost 6 bases and J 6 bases, leaving 20 bases between the germline ends. This CDR3 comprises 16 residues. CDR3 protein: CASREAGPMGAGELFF. CDR3 in DNA: TGTGCCAGCAGGGAGGCGGGACCCATGGGGGCCGGGGAGCTGTTTTTT.

The chain has TRBV7-2 and TRBJ1-5, with no clear D. The germline V gene encodes CDR1 SGHTA and CDR2 FQGNSA. V dropped 5 bases and J dropped 8 bases, with 19 bases sitting between them. This CDR3 has 15 amino acids. The CDR3 reads CASSLSFGGKKPQHF. CDR3 coding DNA: TGTGCCAGCAGCCTTAGCTTCGGTGGCAAGAAGCCCCAGCATTTT.

As regards this clone: Because the CDR3's place on the DNA is in doubt, the DNA is left out and the CDR3 is given as listed by TCRdb. V gene TRBV6-5 combines with J gene TRBJ1-4; the table's D call, TRBD1, has no DNA check behind it. The CDR3 spans 14 amino acids, including both terminal residues. CDR1 and CDR2 (germline): MNHEY, SVGAGI. This CDR3 reads CASSSGQGLRKLFF.

The chain uses TRBV7-9 and TRBJ1-1; no clear D. The germline CDR1 and CDR2 sequences are SEHNR and FQNEAQ (reference sequence). The germline V and J ends were trimmed by 1 base and 4 bases, with 19 bases remaining between them. This CDR3 spans 17 amino acids. CDR3: CASSLGETRNLITEAFF. In DNA, the CDR3 is TGTGCCAGCAGCTTAGGGGAGACCCGGAATTTGATCACTGAAGCTTTCTTT.

This sequence joins TRBV28 and TRBJ1-4; D uncertain. CDR1 and CDR2 from the germline V gene are MDHEN and SYDVKM. This CDR3 contains 16 residues. The V end lost 1 base, the J end lost 7 bases, and 16 bases lay between the germline ends. The CDR3 DNA follows: TGTGCCAGCAGTTTATCGGTCTGGCCAGGAGGTGAAAAACTGTTTTTT. Amino acid sequence: CASSLSVWPGGEKLFF.

The chain couples TRBV19 to TRBJ1-1, with a possible D match to TRBD1 (6 bases). The V and J ends lost 4 bases and 1 base respectively, with 10 bases between them. The germline CDR1 and CDR2 sequences are LNHDA and SQIVND (reference sequence). The CDR3 totals 14 residues. The CDR3: CASSTGAQNTEAFF. CDR3 in DNA: TGTGCCAGTAGTACAGGGGCCCAGAACACTGAAGCTTTCTTT.

This clone has only one observation. This chain connects TRBV5-1 to TRBJ1-4; TRBD1 agrees at 10 bases. This CDR3 region has 15 residues. The germline V gene encodes CDR1 SGHRS and CDR2 YFSETQ. Trimming at V came to 2 bases and at J to 6 bases, leaving 4 bases not matched to a gene. The DNA for the CDR3 is TGCGCCAGCAGCTTCTCCGGACAGGGGGATGAAAAACTGTTTTTT. Translating gives CASSFSGQGDEKLFF.

For the CDR3, the DNA is TGTGCCAGCAGCCCCCCTCCCAAAACGAAGAACCAGATCACTGAAGCTTTCTTT. Its translation is CASSPPPKTKNQITEAFF. The J gene is TRBJ1-1, the V gene TRBV7-9, with D unclear. The CDR3 has 18 residues. The germline CDR1 and CDR2 sequences are SEHNR and FQNEAQ (reference sequence). The V gene lost 5 bases and the J gene lost 4 bases, with 26 bases spanning the gap.

The rearrangement joins TRBV5-4 to TRBJ2-6; 10 bases match TRBD2. J gave up 4 bases and V 0 bases, and 7 bases lay outside the gene matches. Germline CDR1 SGHNT, CDR2 YYREEE (reference sequence). CDR3 length equals 18 residues. This CDR3 reads CASSLGTSGSKGANVLTF. In DNA, the CDR3 is TGTGCCAGCAGCTTGGGGACTAGCGGTTCCAAGGGGGCCAACGTCCTGACTTTC.